One TCR beta chain is described in this entry. CDR1 is MDHEN and CDR2 is SYDVKM in the germline V gene. V dropped 4 bases and J dropped 8; count of bases not matched to a gene: 18. This CDR3 comprises 17 residues. This sample is drawn from a study of blood T cell repertoires in COVID-19. Profiled with immunoSEQ multiplex PCR; TCRdb holds only in-frame clones, not every one. This sample has some 100,000 clones, with about 89% found just once. This clonotype originated in a human donor in a cohort sampled during active COVID-19. The chain combines TRBV28 with TRBJ1-2; 8 nucleotides align to TRBD1. Sample: peripheral blood. The CDR3: CASSSAPGQGGSQGYTF. Written as DNA, the CDR3 is TGTGCCAGCAGTTCTGCCCCCGGACAGGGAGGTTCGCAAGGCTACACCTTC.